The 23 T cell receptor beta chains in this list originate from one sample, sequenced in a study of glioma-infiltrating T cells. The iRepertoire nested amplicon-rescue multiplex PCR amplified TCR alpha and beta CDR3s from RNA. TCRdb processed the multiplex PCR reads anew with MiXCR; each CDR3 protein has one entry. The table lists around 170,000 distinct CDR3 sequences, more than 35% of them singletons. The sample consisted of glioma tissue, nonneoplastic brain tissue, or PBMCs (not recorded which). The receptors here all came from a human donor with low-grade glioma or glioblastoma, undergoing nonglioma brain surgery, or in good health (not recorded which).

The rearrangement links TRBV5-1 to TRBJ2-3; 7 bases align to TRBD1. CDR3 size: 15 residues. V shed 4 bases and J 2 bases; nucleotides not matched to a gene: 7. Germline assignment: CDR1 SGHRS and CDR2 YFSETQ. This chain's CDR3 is CASSMGTADTDTQYF. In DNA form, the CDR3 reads TGCGCCAGCAGCATGGGGACAGCCGACACAGATACGCAGTATTTT.

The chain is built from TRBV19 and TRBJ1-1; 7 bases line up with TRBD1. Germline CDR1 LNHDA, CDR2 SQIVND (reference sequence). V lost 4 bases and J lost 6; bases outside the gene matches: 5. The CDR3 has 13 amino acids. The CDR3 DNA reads TGTGCCAGTAGTAAGGGGGCCGGCGCTGAAGCTTTCTTT. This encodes CASSKGAGAEAFF.

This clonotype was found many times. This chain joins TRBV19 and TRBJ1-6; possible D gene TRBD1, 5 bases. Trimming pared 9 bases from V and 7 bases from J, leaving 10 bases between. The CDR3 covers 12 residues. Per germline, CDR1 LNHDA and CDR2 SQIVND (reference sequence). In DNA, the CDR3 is TGTGCCAGCCAGGGTGTGAATTCACCCCTCCACTTT. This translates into CASQGVNSPLHF.

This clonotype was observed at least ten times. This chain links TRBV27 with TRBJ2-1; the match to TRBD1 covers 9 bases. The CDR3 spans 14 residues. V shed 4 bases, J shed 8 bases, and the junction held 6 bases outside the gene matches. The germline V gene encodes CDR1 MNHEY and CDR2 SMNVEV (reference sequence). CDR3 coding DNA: TGTGCCAGCAGTTCTGGACAGGGGTGGGATGAGCAGTTCTTC. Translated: CASSSGQGWDEQFF.

The CDR3 protein is CSVEEQSNQPQHF. CDR3 bases: TGCAGCGTTGAGGAACAGAGCAATCAGCCCCAGCATTTT. V usage is TRBV29-1 and J usage is TRBJ1-5; no definite D call. Germline lookup yields CDR1 SQVTM and CDR2 ANQGSEA. The V end lost 3 bases, the J end lost 1 base, and 7 bases lay between the germline ends. The CDR3 length is 13 residues.

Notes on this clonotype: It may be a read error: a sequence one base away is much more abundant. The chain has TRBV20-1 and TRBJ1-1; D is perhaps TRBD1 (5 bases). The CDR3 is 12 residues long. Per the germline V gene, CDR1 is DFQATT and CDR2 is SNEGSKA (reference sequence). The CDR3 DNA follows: TGCAGTCCACAGAGGGGCGGCACTGGAGCTTTCTTT. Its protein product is CSPQRGGTGAFF.

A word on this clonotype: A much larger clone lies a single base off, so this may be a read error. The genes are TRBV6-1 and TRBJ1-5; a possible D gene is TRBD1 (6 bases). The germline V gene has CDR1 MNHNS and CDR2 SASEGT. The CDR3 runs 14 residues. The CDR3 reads CAGSIGGSNQPQHF. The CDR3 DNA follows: TGTGCCGGCAGTATTGGGGGCTCCAATCAGCCCCAGCATTTT.

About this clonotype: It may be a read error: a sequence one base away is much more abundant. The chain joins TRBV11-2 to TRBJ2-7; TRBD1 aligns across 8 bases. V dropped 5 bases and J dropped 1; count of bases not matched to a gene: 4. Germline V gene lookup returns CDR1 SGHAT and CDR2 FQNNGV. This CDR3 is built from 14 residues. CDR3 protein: CASSPRQGSYEQYF. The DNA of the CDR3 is TGTGCCAGCAGCCCGCGACAGGGGTCCTACGAGCAGTACTTC.

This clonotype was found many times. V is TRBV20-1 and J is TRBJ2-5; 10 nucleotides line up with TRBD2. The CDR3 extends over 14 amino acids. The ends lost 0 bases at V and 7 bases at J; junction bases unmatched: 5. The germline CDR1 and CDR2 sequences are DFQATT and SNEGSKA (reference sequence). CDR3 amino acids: CSARDTSGKGTQYF. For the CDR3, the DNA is TGCAGTGCTAGAGATACTAGCGGGAAGGGGACCCAGTACTTC.

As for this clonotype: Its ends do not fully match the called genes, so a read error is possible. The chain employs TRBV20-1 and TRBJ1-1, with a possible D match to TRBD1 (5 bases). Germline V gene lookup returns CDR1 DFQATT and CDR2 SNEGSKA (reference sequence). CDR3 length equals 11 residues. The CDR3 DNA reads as TGCATTGTTGGGGGGAACACTGAGGCTTTCTTT. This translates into CIVGGNTEAFF.

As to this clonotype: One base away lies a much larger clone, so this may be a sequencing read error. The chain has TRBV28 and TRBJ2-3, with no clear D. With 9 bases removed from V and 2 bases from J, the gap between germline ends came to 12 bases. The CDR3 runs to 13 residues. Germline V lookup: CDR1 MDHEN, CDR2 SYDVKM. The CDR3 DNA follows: TGTGCCAGAAATGACTTCAACACAGATACGCAGTATTTT. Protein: CARNDFNTDTQYF. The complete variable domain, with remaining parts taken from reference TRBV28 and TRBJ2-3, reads DVKVTQSSRYLVKRTGEKVFLECVQDMDHENMFWYRQDPGLGLRLIYFSYDVKMKEKGDIPEGYSVSREKKERFSLILESASTNQTSMYLCARNDFNTDTQYFGPGTRLTVL.

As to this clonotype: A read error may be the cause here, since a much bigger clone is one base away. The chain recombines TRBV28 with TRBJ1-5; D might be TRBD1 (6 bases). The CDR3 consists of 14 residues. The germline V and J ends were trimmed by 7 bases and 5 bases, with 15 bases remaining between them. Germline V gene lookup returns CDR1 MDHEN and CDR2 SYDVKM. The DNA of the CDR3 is TGTGCCAGCACCGCGACAGGAAACTATCAGCCCCAGCATTTT. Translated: CASTATGNYQPQHF.

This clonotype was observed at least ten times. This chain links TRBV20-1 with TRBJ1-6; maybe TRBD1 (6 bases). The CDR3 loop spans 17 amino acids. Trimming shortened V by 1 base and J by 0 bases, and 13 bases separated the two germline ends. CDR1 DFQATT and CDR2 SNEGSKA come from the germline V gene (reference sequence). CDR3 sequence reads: CSARGGAGSSYNSPLHF. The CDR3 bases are TGCAGTGCTAGAGGGGGGGCAGGGAGCTCCTATAATTCACCCCTCCACTTT.

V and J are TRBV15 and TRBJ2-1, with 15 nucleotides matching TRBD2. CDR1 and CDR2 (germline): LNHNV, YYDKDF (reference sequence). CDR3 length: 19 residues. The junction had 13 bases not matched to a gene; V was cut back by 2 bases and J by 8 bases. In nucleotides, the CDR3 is TGTGCCACCAGCAGACCATGGACTAGCGGGAGGGCCAGAGTTGATGAGCAGTTCTTC. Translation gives CATSRPWTSGRARVDEQFF.

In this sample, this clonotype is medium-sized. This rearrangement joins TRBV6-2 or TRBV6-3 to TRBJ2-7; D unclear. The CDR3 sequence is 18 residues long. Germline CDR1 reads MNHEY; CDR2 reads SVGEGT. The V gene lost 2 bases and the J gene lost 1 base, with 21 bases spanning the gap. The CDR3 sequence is CASSYTNLRRRLSYEQYF. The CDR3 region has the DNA TGTGCCAGCAGTTACACCAACCTTCGACGGAGATTATCCTACGAGCAGTACTTC.

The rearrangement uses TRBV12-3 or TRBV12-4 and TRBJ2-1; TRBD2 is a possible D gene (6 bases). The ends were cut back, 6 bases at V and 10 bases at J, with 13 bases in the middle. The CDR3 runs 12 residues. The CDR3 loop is CASRISGGEQFF. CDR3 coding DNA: TGTGCCAGCAGAATTAGCGGAGGGGAGCAGTTCTTC.

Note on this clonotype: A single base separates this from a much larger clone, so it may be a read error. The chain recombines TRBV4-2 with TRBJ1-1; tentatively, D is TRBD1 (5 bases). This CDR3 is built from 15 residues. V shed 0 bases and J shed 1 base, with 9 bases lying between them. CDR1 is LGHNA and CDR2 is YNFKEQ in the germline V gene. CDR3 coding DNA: TGTGCCAGCAGCCAAGATCTTGGACAGAACACTGAAGCTTTCTTT. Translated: CASSQDLGQNTEAFF.

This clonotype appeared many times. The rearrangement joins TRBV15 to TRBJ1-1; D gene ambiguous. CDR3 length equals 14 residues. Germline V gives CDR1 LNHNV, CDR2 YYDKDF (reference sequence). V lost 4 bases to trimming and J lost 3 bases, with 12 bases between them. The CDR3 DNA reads TGTGCCACCAGCATACCCCCGATGTACACTGAAGCTTTCTTT. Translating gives CATSIPPMYTEAFF.

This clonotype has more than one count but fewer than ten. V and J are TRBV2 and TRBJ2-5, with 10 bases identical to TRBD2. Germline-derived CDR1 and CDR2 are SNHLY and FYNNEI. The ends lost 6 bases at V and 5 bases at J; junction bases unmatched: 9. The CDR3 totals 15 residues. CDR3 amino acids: CASRAGLAVQETQYF. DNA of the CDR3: TGTGCCAGCAGGGCTGGACTAGCGGTTCAGGAGACCCAGTACTTC. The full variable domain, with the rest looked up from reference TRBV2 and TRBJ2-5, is EPEVTQTPSHQVTQMGQEVILRCVPISNHLYFYWYRQILGQKVEFLVSFYNNEISEKSEIFDDQFSVERPDGSNFTLKIRSTKLEDSAMYFCASRAGLAVQETQYFGPGTRLLVL.

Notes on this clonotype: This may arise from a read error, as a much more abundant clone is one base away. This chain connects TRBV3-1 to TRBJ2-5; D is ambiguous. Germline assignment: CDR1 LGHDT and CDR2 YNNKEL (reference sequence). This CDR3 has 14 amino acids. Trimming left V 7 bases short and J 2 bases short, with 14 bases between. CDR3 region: CASIRDAAQETQYF. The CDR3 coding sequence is TGTGCCAGCATCCGAGATGCAGCTCAAGAGACCCAGTACTTC.

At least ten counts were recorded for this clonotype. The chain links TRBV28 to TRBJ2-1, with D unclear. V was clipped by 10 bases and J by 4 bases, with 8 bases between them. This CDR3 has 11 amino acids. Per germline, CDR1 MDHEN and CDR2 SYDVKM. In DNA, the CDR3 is TGTGCCACCAGCACTTACAATGAGCAGTTCTTC. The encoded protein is CATSTYNEQFF.

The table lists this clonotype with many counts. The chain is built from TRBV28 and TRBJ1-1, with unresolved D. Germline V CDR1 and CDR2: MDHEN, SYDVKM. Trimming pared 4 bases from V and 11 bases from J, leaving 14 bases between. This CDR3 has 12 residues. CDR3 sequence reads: CASSSGSPLAFF. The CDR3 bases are TGTGCCAGCAGTTCGGGCAGCCCTTTGGCTTTCTTT.

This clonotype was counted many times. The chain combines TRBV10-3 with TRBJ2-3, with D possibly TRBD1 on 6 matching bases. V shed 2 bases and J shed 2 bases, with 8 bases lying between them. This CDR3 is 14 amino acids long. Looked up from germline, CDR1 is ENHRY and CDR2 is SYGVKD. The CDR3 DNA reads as TGTGCCATCAGTGAGAAGGGGGACACAGATACGCAGTATTTT. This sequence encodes CAISEKGDTDTQYF.